This entry features one T cell receptor (beta chain) sequence. The antigen is not known. This specimen belongs to a study of T-cell reconstitution after alpha-beta-depleted transplantation in children. Preparation of the TCRbeta library involved a method that used unique molecular identifiers. TCRdb redid the calling of the PCR reads with MiXCR, one entry per CDR3 protein. The profile shows fewer than 700,000 distinct CDR3 sequences, 23% of them singletons. Study-wide results and limits: Recipient T cells and thymic progenitors that survived were the source of the high TCRbeta diversity seen at day 60 in some patients.

The source material was PBMCs, mostly from graft donor cells, sampled 360 days after TCRalphabeta/CD19-depleted stem cell transplant. This receptor was taken from a boy under two years old who had a stem cell transplant for acute myeloid leukemia, so the T cells may come from the graft donor.

The CDR3 loop reads CSVERGGDSEQYF. CDR3 bases: TGCAGCGTTGAAAGGGGGGGGGACTCGGAGCAGTACTTC. The chain carries TRBV29-1 and TRBJ2-7; D might be TRBD2 (7 bases). Germline V CDR1 and CDR2: SQVTM, ANQGSEA. Deletions cut 2 bases from V and 7 bases from J, with 15 bases between. The CDR3 sequence is 13 residues long.